What follows are 13 T cell receptor beta chains derived from one specimen sequenced in a study of blood T cell repertoires in COVID-19. Only in-frame clones appear in the TCRdb table, and some are missing; sequencing was by immunoSEQ multiplex PCR. The data show roughly 410,000 clones, around nine tenths seen once. Sequencing used peripheral blood. The receptors derive from a woman aged 35 to 49 with COVID-19, enrolled during active disease.

The rearrangement joins TRBV29-1 to TRBJ1-3; D gene unclear. V was trimmed by 5 bases and J by 0 bases, leaving 11 bases between them. Germline CDR1 SQVTM, CDR2 ANQGSEA. The length of the CDR3 is 14 residues. Written as DNA, the CDR3 is TGCAGCGTTTTACCCGGGGACTCTGGAAACACCATATATTTT. Residues: CSVLPGDSGNTIYF.

The V call is TRBV7-9, the J call TRBJ1-1; the match to TRBD1 covers 7 bases. CDR3 length: 14 amino acids. The junction had 8 bases not matched to a gene; V was cut back by 5 bases and J by 5 bases. The germline gives CDR1 SEHNR, CDR2 FQNEAQ (reference sequence). Here the CDR3 DNA reads TGTGCCAGCAGCAGAACAGGGGATTTAACTGAAGCTTTCTTT. Its protein is CASSRTGDLTEAFF.

The gene calls are TRBV16 and TRBJ1-1; TRBD1 is a possible D gene (5 bases). Germline V gene data show CDR1 as KGHSY and CDR2 as FQNENV. This CDR3 has 14 residues. The V end was cut by 2 bases, the J end by 1 base, with 8 bases between. The CDR3 protein is CASSQPTANTEAFF. The CDR3 DNA sequence: TGTGCCAGCAGCCAACCGACAGCGAACACTGAAGCTTTCTTT.

The chain employs TRBV28 and TRBJ1-2, with 7 nucleotides matching TRBD1. Germline lookup yields CDR1 MDHEN and CDR2 SYDVKM. With 2 bases clipped from V and 8 bases from J, the junction kept 11 bases outside the gene matches. The CDR3 loop spans 15 amino acids. CDR3 DNA: TGTGCCAGCAGTTTAACGACAGGGTCCCGGGGGGGCTACACCTTC. Encoded protein: CASSLTTGSRGGYTF.

The V and J genes are TRBV5-1 and TRBJ2-1, with D unclear. The CDR3 sequence is 17 residues long. V was pared by 1 base and J by 4 bases, with 18 bases between. Germline values: CDR1 SGHRS, CDR2 YFSETQ. In DNA, the CDR3 is TGCGCCAGCAGCTTGTTGGTCCGAGCTGGTTGGTACAATGAGCAGTTCTTC. As protein: CASSLLVRAGWYNEQFF.

The chain has TRBV2 and TRBJ2-7, with 7 nucleotides matching TRBD1. Germline V gives CDR1 SNHLY, CDR2 FYNNEI. CDR3 length equals 14 residues. J lost 6 bases, V lost 7 bases, and 12 bases had no gene match. The CDR3 region is CASIETGTVTEQYF. CDR3 DNA: TGTGCCAGCATCGAGACCGGGACAGTGACCGAGCAGTACTTC.

The rearrangement uses TRBV12-3 or TRBV12-4 and TRBJ2-1; the match to TRBD2 covers 7 bases. The CDR3 covers 12 residues. J was trimmed by 10 bases and V by 6 bases; bases with no gene match: 6. In DNA form, the CDR3 reads TGTGCCAGCAGCCGGGGGGACTTGGAGCAGTTCTTC. Translation: CASSRGDLEQFF.

V and J are TRBV6-5 and TRBJ1-2; D is possibly TRBD1 (6 bases). Trimming took 0 bases from V and 4 from J, leaving 9 bases between them. The CDR3 contains 14 residues. Germline loops: CDR1 MNHEY, CDR2 SVGAGI. CDR3 in DNA: TGTGCCAGCAGTTACTCTACAGGGACCTATGGCTACACCTTC. Amino acid sequence: CASSYSTGTYGYTF.

The chain recombines TRBV27 with TRBJ1-2; the D gene is possibly TRBD1 (5 bases). CDR1 MNHEY and CDR2 SMNVEV come from the germline V gene (reference sequence). The CDR3 covers 13 residues. Deletions cut 3 bases from V and 4 bases from J, with 9 bases between. CDR3 sequence (DNA): TGTGCCAGCAGTTTCGGGGGATCCTATGGCTACACCTTC. Translation: CASSFGGSYGYTF.

Written as DNA, the CDR3 is TGTGCCAGCAGCTTACCCCCCCGGAGCAGCGACTACGAGCAGTACTTC. Its protein product is CASSLPPRSSDYEQYF. The chain couples TRBV7-9 to TRBJ2-7; the D is unclear. Trimming cost V 2 bases and J 3 bases, with 17 bases left between them. This CDR3 is built from 16 residues. Germline CDR1 and CDR2: SEHNR and FQNEAQ (reference sequence). The full variable domain, in which reference TRBV7-9 and TRBJ2-7 provide the parts outside the CDR3, is DTGVSQNPRHKITKRGQNVTFRCDPISEHNRLYWYRQTLGQGPEFLTYFQNEAQLEKSRLLSDRFSAERPKGSFSTLEIQRTEQGDSAMYLCASSLPPRSSDYEQYFGPGTRLTVT.

V gene TRBV6-2 or TRBV6-3 combines with J gene TRBJ1-2; D is ambiguous. CDR1 and CDR2 (germline): MNHEY, SVGEGT. With 2 bases removed from V and 10 bases from J, the gap between germline ends came to 8 bases. The length of the CDR3 is 11 residues. CDR3 sequence reads: CASSYEGFYTF. CDR3 bases: TGTGCCAGCAGTTACGAGGGCTTCTACACCTTC.

The chain carries TRBV6-2 or TRBV6-3 and TRBJ2-7; 7 positions agree with TRBD1. V gave up 6 bases and J gave up 1 base; unmatched junction bases: 6. The CDR3 runs to 14 residues. Germline values: CDR1 MNHEY, CDR2 SVGEGT. CDR3 bases: TGTGCCAGCAGCCGAATGGGACAGTCCTACGAGCAGTACTTC. It codes for CASSRMGQSYEQYF.

The chain combines TRBV5-4 with TRBJ2-7; 8 positions agree with TRBD2. The V and J ends lost 0 bases and 3 bases, in that order; junction bases with no gene match: 2. CDR1 SGHNT and CDR2 YYREEE come from the germline V gene (reference sequence). This CDR3 spans 14 amino acids. The CDR3 spells CASSLDSGVYEQYF. In nucleotides, the CDR3 is TGTGCCAGCAGCTTGGATAGCGGGGTCTACGAGCAGTACTTC.